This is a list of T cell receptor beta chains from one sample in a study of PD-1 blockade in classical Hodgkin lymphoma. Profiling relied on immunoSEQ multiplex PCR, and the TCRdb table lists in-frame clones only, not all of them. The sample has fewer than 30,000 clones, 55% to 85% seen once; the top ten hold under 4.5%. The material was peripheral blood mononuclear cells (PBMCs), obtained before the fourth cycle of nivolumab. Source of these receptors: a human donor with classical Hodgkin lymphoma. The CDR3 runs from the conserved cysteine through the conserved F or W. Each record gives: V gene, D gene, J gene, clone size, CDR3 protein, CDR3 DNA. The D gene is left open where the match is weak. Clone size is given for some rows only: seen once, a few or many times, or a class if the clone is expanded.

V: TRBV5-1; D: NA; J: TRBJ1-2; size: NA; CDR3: CASGTPGPDGYTF; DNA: TGCGCCAGCGGTACCCCAGGTCCGGATGGCTACACCTTC
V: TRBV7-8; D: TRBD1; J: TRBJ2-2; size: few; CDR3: CASSLETGAGELFF; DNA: TGTGCCAGCAGCTTAGAGACAGGGGCCGGGGAGCTGTTTTTT
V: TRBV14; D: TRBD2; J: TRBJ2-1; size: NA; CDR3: CASSPQMGGNEQFF; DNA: TGTGCCAGCAGCCCTCAGATGGGGGGGAATGAGCAGTTCTTC
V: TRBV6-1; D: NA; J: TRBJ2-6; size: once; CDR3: CASSGQGSGANVLTF; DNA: TGTGCCAGCAGTGGTCAGGGCTCTGGGGCCAACGTCCTGACTTTC
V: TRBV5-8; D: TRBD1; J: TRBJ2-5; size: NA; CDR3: CASSLGTVGRAQYF; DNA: TGTGCCAGCAGCTTAGGGACAGTGGGGCGGGCCCAGTACTTC
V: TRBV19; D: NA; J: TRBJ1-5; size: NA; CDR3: CASREGRSNQPQHF; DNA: TGTGCCAGTAGGGAGGGGCGGAGCAATCAGCCCCAGCATTTT
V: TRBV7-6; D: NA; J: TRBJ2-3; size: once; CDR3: CASSLGMSTDTQYF; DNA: TGTGCCAGCAGCTTAGGGATGAGCACAGATACGCAGTATTTT
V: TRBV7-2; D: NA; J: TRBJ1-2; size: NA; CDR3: CASKRAIGQSYGYTF; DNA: TGTGCCAGCAAACGAGCTATTGGACAAAGCTATGGCTACACCTTC
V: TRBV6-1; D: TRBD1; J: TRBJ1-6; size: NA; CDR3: CASSGGQGAIYNSPLHF; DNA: TGTGCCAGCAGTGGGGGACAGGGGGCAATCTATAATTCACCCCTCCACTTT
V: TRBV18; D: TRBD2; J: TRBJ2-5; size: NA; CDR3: CASSPRSTSGKQETQYF; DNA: TGTGCCAGCTCTCCTCGTTCGACTAGCGGGAAACAAGAGACCCAGTACTTC
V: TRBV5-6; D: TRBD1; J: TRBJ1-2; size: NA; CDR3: CASSFGQGPLYGYTF; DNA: TGTGCCAGCAGCTTCGGACAGGGTCCCCTCTATGGCTACACCTTC
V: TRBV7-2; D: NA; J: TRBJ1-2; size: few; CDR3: CASSMGQNYGYTF; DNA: TGTGCCAGCAGCATGGGCCAAAACTATGGCTACACCTTC
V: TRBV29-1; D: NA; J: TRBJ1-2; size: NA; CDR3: CSASGASRDGYTF; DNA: TGCAGCGCCTCGGGGGCCAGCCGTGATGGCTACACCTTC
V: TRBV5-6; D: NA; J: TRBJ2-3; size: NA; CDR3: CASSLVYGGGTDTQYF; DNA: TGTGCCAGCAGCTTGGTTTACGGGGGCGGCACAGATACGCAGTATTTT
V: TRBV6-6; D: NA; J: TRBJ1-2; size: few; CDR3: CASSYTQGGYTF; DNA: TGTGCCAGCAGTTACACCCAGGGTGGCTACACCTTC
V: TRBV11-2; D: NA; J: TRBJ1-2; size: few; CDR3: CASSLGSSYGYTF; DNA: TGTGCCAGCAGCTTAGGATCGTCCTATGGCTACACCTTC
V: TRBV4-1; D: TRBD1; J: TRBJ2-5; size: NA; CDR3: CASSQPDRGRETQYF; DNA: TGCGCCAGCAGCCAACCAGACAGGGGTCGGGAGACCCAGTACTTC
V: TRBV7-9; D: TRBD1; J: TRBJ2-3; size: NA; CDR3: CASSSCRLTGDCTDTQYF; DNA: TGTGCCAGCAGCTCCTGTAGATTGACAGGGGATTGCACAGATACGCAGTATTTT
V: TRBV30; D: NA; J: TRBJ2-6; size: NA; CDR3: CAWGRLTPSGANVLTF; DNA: TGTGCCTGGGGTCGACTGACTCCTTCTGGGGCCAACGTCCTGACTTTC
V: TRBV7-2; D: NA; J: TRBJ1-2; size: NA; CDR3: CASSLESSGRVTF; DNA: TGTGCCAGCAGCTTAGAATCGAGCGGGCGAGTGACCTTC
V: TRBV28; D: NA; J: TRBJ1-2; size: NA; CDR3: CASSLFRGYGYTF; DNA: TGTGCCAGCAGTTTATTCCGGGGGTATGGCTACACCTTC
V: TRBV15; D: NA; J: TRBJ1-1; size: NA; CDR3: CATSRGRTSNTEAFF; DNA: TGTGCCACCAGCAGAGGACGGACATCGAACACTGAAGCTTTCTTT
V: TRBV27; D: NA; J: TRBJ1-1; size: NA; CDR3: CASTRSTGQNTEAFF; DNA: TGTGCCAGCACCCGGTCGACGGGTCAGAACACTGAAGCTTTCTTT
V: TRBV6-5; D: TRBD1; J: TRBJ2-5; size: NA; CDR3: CASSSPGQGQETQYF; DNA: TGTGCCAGCAGTTCACCGGGACAGGGACAAGAGACCCAGTACTTC
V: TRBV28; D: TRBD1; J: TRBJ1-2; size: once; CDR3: CATPGGRGLGYTF; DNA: TGTGCCACCCCTGGCGGGAGGGGGCTCGGATACACCTTC
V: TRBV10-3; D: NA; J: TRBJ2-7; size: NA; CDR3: CAIRGNAETYEQYF; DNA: TGTGCCATCAGGGGAAACGCTGAAACCTACGAGCAGTACTTC
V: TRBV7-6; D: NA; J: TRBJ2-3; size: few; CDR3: CASSLKGWANTDTQYF; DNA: TGTGCCAGCAGCTTAAAGGGGTGGGCGAACACAGATACGCAGTATTTT
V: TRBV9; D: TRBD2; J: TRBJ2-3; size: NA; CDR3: CASSLLGGMADTQYF; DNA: TGTGCCAGCAGCCTCCTGGGAGGGATGGCAGATACGCAGTATTTT
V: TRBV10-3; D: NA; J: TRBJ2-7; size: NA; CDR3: CAISESIGGYEQYF; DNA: TGTGCCATCAGTGAGTCGATAGGGGGCTACGAGCAGTACTTC
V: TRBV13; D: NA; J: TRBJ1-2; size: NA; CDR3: CASSLGGKGVDGYTF; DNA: TGTGCCAGCAGCTTAGGTGGGAAAGGCGTGGATGGCTACACCTTC
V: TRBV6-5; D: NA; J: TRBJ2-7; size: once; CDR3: CASSYAEDSYEQYF; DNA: TGTGCCAGCAGTTATGCGGAGGACTCCTACGAGCAGTACTTC
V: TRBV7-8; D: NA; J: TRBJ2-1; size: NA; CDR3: CASSLAGGLPNEQFF; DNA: TGTGCCAGCAGCTTAGCGGGAGGACTTCCAAATGAGCAGTTCTTC
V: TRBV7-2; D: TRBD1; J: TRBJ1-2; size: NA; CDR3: CASSQTGTANYGYTF; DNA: TGTGCCAGCAGCCAGACCGGGACAGCTAACTATGGCTACACCTTC
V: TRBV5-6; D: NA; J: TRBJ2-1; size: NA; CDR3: CASSRTGTNHNEQFF; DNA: TGTGCCAGCAGCAGAACCGGGACGAACCACAATGAGCAGTTCTTC
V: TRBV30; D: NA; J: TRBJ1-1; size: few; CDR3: CAWSVSDTEAFF; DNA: TGTGCCTGGAGTGTATCGGACACTGAAGCTTTCTTT
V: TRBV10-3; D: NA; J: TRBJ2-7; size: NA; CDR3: CAISEPAGHLREQYF; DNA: TGTGCCATCAGTGAGCCTGCGGGACATCTTCGGGAGCAGTACTTC
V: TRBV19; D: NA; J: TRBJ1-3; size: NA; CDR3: CASSLQGLLGNTIYF; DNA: TGTGCCAGTAGTCTCCAAGGTCTACTCGGAAACACCATATATTTT
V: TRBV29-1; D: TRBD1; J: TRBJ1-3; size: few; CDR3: CSVEGTGALYF; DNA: TGCAGCGTTGAAGGGACAGGGGCCCTCTATTTT
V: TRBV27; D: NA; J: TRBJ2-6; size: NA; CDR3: CASSLVRGSSGANVLTF; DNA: TGTGCCAGCAGTTTAGTGAGGGGATCATCCGGGGCCAACGTCCTGACTTTC
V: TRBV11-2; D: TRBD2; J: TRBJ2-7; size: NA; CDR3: CASSLGRTSGRANEQYF; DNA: TGTGCCAGCAGCTTAGGAAGGACTAGCGGGAGGGCCAACGAGCAGTACTTC
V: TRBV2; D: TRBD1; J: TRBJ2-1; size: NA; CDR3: CASNEGQAYNNEQFF; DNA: TGTGCCAGCAACGAAGGACAGGCGTACAACAATGAGCAGTTCTTC
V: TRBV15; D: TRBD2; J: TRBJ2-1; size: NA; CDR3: CATSRGGTSGVRGSYNEQFF; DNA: TGTGCCACCAGCAGAGGGGGGACTAGCGGAGTTCGAGGCTCCTACAATGAGCAGTTCTTC
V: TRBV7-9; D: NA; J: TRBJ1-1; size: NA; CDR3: CASSKSGGIPEAFF; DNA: TGTGCCAGCAGCAAGAGCGGGGGGATCCCCGAAGCTTTCTTT
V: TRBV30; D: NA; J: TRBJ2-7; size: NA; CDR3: CAGGLPSSYEQYF; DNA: TGTGCCGGGGGACTCCCTAGCTCCTACGAGCAGTACTTC
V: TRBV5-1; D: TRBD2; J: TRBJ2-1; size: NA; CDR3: CASSFLAGGQGDEQFF; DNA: TGCGCCAGCAGCTTCCTAGCGGGAGGGCAGGGCGATGAGCAGTTCTTC
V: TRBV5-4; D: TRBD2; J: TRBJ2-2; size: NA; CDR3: CASSSSGVNTGELFF; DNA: TGTGCCAGCAGCTCTAGCGGGGTGAACACCGGGGAGCTGTTTTTT
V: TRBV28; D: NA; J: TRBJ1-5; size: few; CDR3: CASRGTSTSPQHF; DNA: TGTGCCAGCAGGGGGACCTCTACGTCGCCCCAGCATTTT
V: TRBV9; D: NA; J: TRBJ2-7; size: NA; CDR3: CASSVGSSGAGVYEQYF; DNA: TGTGCCAGCAGCGTAGGGTCCAGTGGGGCAGGGGTCTACGAGCAGTACTTC
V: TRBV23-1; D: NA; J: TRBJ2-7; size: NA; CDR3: CASSQTRAGSQYF; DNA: TGCGCCAGCAGCCAGACTAGGGCTGGCTCGCAGTACTTC
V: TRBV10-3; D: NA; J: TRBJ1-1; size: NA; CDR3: CAISWEGTNTEAFF; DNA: TGTGCCATCAGTTGGGAGGGGACGAACACTGAAGCTTTCTTT
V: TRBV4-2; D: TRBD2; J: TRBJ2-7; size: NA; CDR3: CASSQEWTSGASYEQYF; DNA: TGTGCCAGCAGCCAAGAATGGACTAGCGGGGCCTCCTACGAGCAGTACTTC
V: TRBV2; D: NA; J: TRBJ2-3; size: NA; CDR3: CASSEGGSTDTQYF; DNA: TGTGCCAGCAGTGAAGGAGGGAGCACAGATACGCAGTATTTT
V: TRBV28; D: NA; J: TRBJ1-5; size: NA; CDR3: CASRLLGGTDQPQHF; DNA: TGTGCCAGCAGACTATTGGGGGGAACCGACCAGCCCCAGCATTTT
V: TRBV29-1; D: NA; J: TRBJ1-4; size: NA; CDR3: CSVVHRDNEKLFF; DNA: TGCAGCGTTGTACACAGGGATAATGAAAAACTGTTTTTT
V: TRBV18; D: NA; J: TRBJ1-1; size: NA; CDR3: CASSPWAGRLNTEAFF; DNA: TGTGCCAGCTCACCATGGGCAGGCCGACTGAACACTGAAGCTTTCTTT
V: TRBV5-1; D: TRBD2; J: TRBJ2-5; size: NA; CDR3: CASSSTSGGRVEGETQYF; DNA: TGCGCCAGCAGCAGTACTAGCGGGGGCCGCGTTGAGGGGGAGACCCAGTACTTC